These T cell receptor beta chains were read from a single sample in a study of radiotherapy plus CTLA-4 blockade in lung cancer. The protocol was immunoSEQ multiplex PCR, while the TCRdb copy is restricted to in-frame clones and leaves out a portion. The table has 89,000 or so clones, roughly 80% seen once. The sequences come from peripheral blood, collected from a patient treated with radiotherapy plus ipilimumab. Every receptor here comes from a human donor with non-small cell lung cancer who had a partial response to radiotherapy plus ipilimumab. Both conserved end residues are part of each CDR3. The D gene is left open where the match is weak. Rows may omit the clone size; those that give it use once, few, many or a size class.

>TRBV5-1|NA|NA|TRBJ2-2
CASSLVAGDAGELFF
TGCGCCAGCAGCTTGGTTGCAGGGGATGCCGGGGAGCTGTTTTTT
>TRBV11-2|NA|NA|TRBJ2-5
CASSLAPLTQGETQYF
TGTGCCAGCAGCTTAGCCCCCCTGACACAGGGAGAGACCCAGTACTTC
>TRBV18|NA|TRBD1|TRBJ1-1
CASSPIQGASEAFF
TGTGCCAGCTCACCAATCCAGGGGGCCTCTGAAGCTTTCTTT
>TRBV19|NA|TRBD1|TRBJ1-1
CASSIRNPGQGNTEAFF
TGTGCCAGTAGTATAAGGAACCCGGGACAGGGGAACACTGAAGCTTTCTTT
>TRBV6-5|NA|TRBD1|TRBJ1-1
CASSDRDRGSRRPFF
TGTGCCAGCAGCGATAGGGACAGGGGTAGTCGGCGGCCTTTCTTT
>TRBV6-6|NA|TRBD1|TRBJ2-7
CASGQGVSYEQYF
TGTGCCAGCGGACAGGGGGTCTCCTACGAGCAGTACTTC
>TRBV6-5|NA|NA|TRBJ1-1
CASSYSLGHTEAFF
TGTGCCAGCAGTTACTCGTTGGGCCACACTGAAGCTTTCTTT
>TRBV19|NA|NA|TRBJ2-2
CASSIGGADTGELFF
TGTGCCAGTAGTATAGGGGGCGCGGACACCGGGGAGCTGTTTTTT
>TRBV7-9|NA|TRBD2|TRBJ2-2
CASSSGRVNTGELFF
TGTGCCAGCAGTAGCGGGAGGGTAAACACCGGGGAGCTGTTTTTT
>TRBV29-1|NA|NA|TRBJ1-4
CSVVDKINEKLFF
TGCAGCGTTGTGGACAAAATTAATGAAAAACTGTTTTTT
>TRBV6-6|NA|TRBD2|TRBJ2-7
CASSYPGGYEQYF
TGTGCCAGCAGTTATCCGGGAGGATACGAGCAGTACTTC
>TRBV9|NA|NA|TRBJ2-1
CASSVDGIGRNEQFF
TGTGCCAGCAGCGTAGACGGGATTGGCAGGAATGAGCAGTTCTTC
>TRBV29-1|NA|NA|TRBJ2-7
CSARDNSYEQYF
TGCAGCGCCCGGGACAACTCCTACGAGCAGTACTTC
>TRBV5-1|NA|NA|TRBJ1-5
CASSLDRATNQPQHF
TGCGCCAGCAGCTTGGACAGGGCTACCAATCAGCCCCAGCATTTT
>TRBV5-1|NA|NA|TRBJ2-7
CASSLADTPYEQYF
TGCGCCAGCAGCTTAGCGGATACTCCCTACGAGCAGTACTTC
>TRBV7-8|NA|NA|TRBJ2-2
CASSIGVATNTGELFF
TGTGCCAGCAGCATTGGAGTAGCGACAAACACCGGGGAGCTGTTTTTT
>TRBV4-2|NA|TRBD2|TRBJ2-1
CASSQVLAGFNEQFF
TGTGCCAGCAGCCAAGTACTAGCGGGATTCAATGAGCAGTTCTTC
>TRBV27|NA|TRBD1|TRBJ2-3
CASSDGQGTDTQYF
TGTGCCAGCAGTGACGGACAGGGGACAGATACGCAGTATTTT
>TRBV4-2|once|NA|TRBJ2-7
CASSQQGGASEQYF
TGTGCCAGCAGCCAACAAGGGGGGGCCTCCGAGCAGTACTTC
>TRBV23-1|NA|NA|TRBJ1-2
CASSQPGHFYGYTF
TGCGCCAGCAGTCAACCTGGACACTTCTATGGCTACACCTTC
>TRBV5-4|once|NA|TRBJ1-1
CASSLLNTEAFF
TGTGCCAGCAGTCTCTTGAACACTGAAGCTTTCTTT
>TRBV13|NA|NA|TRBJ1-1
CASSPRGPNEAFF
TGTGCCAGCAGCCCCCGAGGGCCGAATGAAGCTTTCTTT
>TRBV18|few|NA|TRBJ2-1
CASSRQEFAEQFF
TGTGCCAGCTCACGACAGGAGTTTGCGGAGCAGTTCTTC
>TRBV9|once|TRBD1|TRBJ1-2
CASSVASGQSYGYTF
TGTGCCAGCAGCGTAGCTTCGGGACAGAGCTATGGCTACACCTTC
>TRBV7-9|few|NA|TRBJ1-2
CASSLRGVNGYTF
TGTGCCAGCAGCCTAAGGGGTGTTAATGGCTACACCTTC
>TRBV7-2|NA|NA|TRBJ1-5
CASSLALAGNQPQHF
TGTGCCAGCAGCTTAGCATTGGCGGGCAATCAGCCCCAGCATTTT
>TRBV19|NA|NA|TRBJ1-3
CATNGGGTIYF
TGTGCCACCAACGGGGGTGGAACCATATATTTT
>TRBV5-4|NA|NA|TRBJ2-7
CASSLGSWQGSEQYF
TGTGCCAGCAGCTTGGGAAGCTGGCAGGGAAGCGAGCAGTACTTC
>TRBV28|once|NA|TRBJ1-4
CASRDSATNEKLFF
TGTGCCAGCAGGGACAGTGCAACTAATGAAAAACTGTTTTTT
>TRBV11-2|few|NA|TRBJ2-7
CASSTPGTLTYEQYF
TGTGCCAGCAGCACCCCCGGGACACTTACCTACGAGCAGTACTTC
>TRBV30|NA|NA|TRBJ1-3
CAWSVGGSGNTIYF
TGTGCCTGGAGTGTTGGAGGCTCTGGAAACACCATATATTTT
>TRBV18|NA|NA|TRBJ2-7
CASSPPSRGEQYF
TGTGCCAGCTCACCACCGTCCCGGGGCGAGCAGTACTTC
>TRBV28|NA|TRBD2|TRBJ2-2
CASSPPTSGRKRELFF
TGTGCCAGCAGTCCACCGACTAGCGGGAGGAAGCGGGAGCTGTTTTTT
>TRBV27|NA|NA|TRBJ2-1
CASRGWGGTGDEQFF
TGTGCCAGCAGGGGCTGGGGCGGGACTGGGGATGAGCAGTTCTTC
>TRBV7-9|once|TRBD2|TRBJ2-5
CASSSLAGEETQYF
TGTGCCAGCAGCTCGCTAGCGGGAGAAGAGACCCAGTACTTC
>TRBV10-1|NA|TRBD1|TRBJ2-7
CASSEWGTGGYEQYF
TGCGCCAGCAGTGAGTGGGGGACAGGGGGCTACGAGCAGTACTTC
>TRBV10-3|NA|TRBD1|TRBJ1-1
CAIRDGQGEAFF
TGTGCCATCAGGGATGGACAGGGTGAAGCTTTCTTT
>TRBV6-1|NA|NA|TRBJ2-7
CASSKQGLHEQYF
TGTGCCAGCAGCAAACAGGGCCTCCACGAGCAGTACTTC
>TRBV27|NA|TRBD1|TRBJ1-2
CASSLSKGANYGYTF
TGTGCCAGCAGTTTATCGAAGGGGGCCAACTATGGCTACACCTTC
>TRBV7-2|few|TRBD2|TRBJ2-7
CASSWGLAGGGSYEQYF
TGTGCCAGCAGCTGGGGACTAGCGGGAGGGGGCTCCTACGAGCAGTACTTC
>TRBV25-1|NA|NA|TRBJ1-2
CASSEWSGNYGYTF
TGTGCCAGCAGTGAGTGGTCAGGGAACTATGGCTACACCTTC
>TRBV12-5|NA|NA|TRBJ1-5
CASGSQPQHF
TGTGCTAGTGGTTCGCAGCCCCAGCATTTT
>TRBV2|NA|TRBD1|TRBJ1-1
CASSRGQLNTEAFF
TGTGCCAGCAGTAGGGGACAGCTGAACACTGAAGCTTTCTTT
>TRBV5-1|few|NA|TRBJ1-1
CASSEGQNTEAFF
TGCGCCAGCAGCGAAGGACAGAACACTGAAGCTTTCTTT